This paragraph reports one T cell receptor beta chain. The antigen is unknown. PCR used 60 Vbeta primers and 13 Jbeta primers. The table came from immunoSEQ multiplex PCR; TCRdb's copy has only in-frame clones and leaves some out. This sample has roughly 110,000 clones, with 82% found just once. The source of the sample is a study of cytomegalovirus exposure and HLA in healthy donors. Study-level points and caveats: Associated with HLA alleles at 0.05 false discovery rate in a later analysis were some 18,000 TCR beta sequences. Donors belonging to an Asian-associated ancestry cluster reportedly showed fewer N-insertions in productive TCRs than the roughly 670-donor mean, according to what a later analysis found. The later analysis indicated that the majority of CMV-associated TCR beta chains appeared HLA-restricted. Listed as cytomegalovirus-associated were roughly 180 TCR beta chains.

The sequenced material came from PBMCs. The receptor comes from a man aged 25-40 years in good health and CMV-seropositive.

Here the CDR3 reads CASTTDRGGNEQFF. The CDR3 nucleotides are TGTGCCAGCACAACCGACAGGGGAGGCAATGAGCAGTTCTTC. The genes are TRBV6-5 and TRBJ2-1; 8 positions agree with TRBD1. The junction had 8 bases not matched to a gene; V was cut back by 7 bases and J by 6 bases. There are 14 residues in the CDR3. CDR1 is MNHEY, CDR2 SVGAGI, per germline.